These 22 T cell receptor beta chains came from one sample sequenced in a study of early T cells in non-severe SARS-CoV-2 infection. Each CDR3 protein gets one entry after TCRdb re-called the 5' RACE reads with MiXCR. Of 53,000 or so distinct CDR3 sequences listed, 6% to 8% are singletons. Sequenced material: whole blood. The source is an adult who was a healthcare worker with PCR-confirmed SARS-CoV-2 infection or an uninfected control (not recorded which).

This clonotype was observed at least ten times. V usage is TRBV19 and J usage is TRBJ2-3; tentatively, D is TRBD2 (6 bases). This CDR3 comprises 14 residues. Germline V gene data show CDR1 as LNHDA and CDR2 as SQIVND (reference sequence). V gave up 5 bases and J gave up 2 bases, with 11 bases separating them. CDR3 sequence reads: CASSSRGYTDTQYF. The CDR3 nucleotides read TGTGCCAGTAGTTCGCGGGGTTACACAGATACGCAGTATTTT.

This clonotype was counted ten times or more. CDR3 nucleotide sequence: TGTGCCATCAGCCACGGACAGGGGAACAATGAGCAGTTCTTC. Translating it yields CAISHGQGNNEQFF. This chain uses TRBV10-3 with TRBJ2-1; 9 bases are shared with TRBD1. In germline, CDR1 is ENHRY, CDR2 SYGVKD. V shed 6 bases and J 5 bases; nucleotides not matched to a gene: 5. The CDR3 runs to 14 residues.

The chain links TRBV27 to TRBJ2-3; no clear D gene. Germline CDR1 is MNHEY and CDR2 is SMNVEV (reference sequence). The CDR3 spans 13 residues. Trimming took 3 bases from V and 0 from J, leaving 4 bases between them. CDR3 protein: CASSFVSTDTQYF. The CDR3 DNA reads as TGTGCCAGCAGTTTTGTTAGCACAGATACGCAGTATTTT.

This clonotype appeared many times. The chain couples TRBV12-3 or TRBV12-4 to TRBJ2-3; TRBD2 aligns across 8 bases. V dropped 2 bases and J dropped 3; count of bases not matched to a gene: 4. The CDR3 extends over 15 amino acids. This CDR3 reads CASSLIAGPTDTQYF. In DNA, the CDR3 is TGTGCCAGCAGTTTAATAGCGGGACCTACAGATACGCAGTATTTT.

The V gene is TRBV10-2, the J gene TRBJ1-3, with TRBD1 as a possible D gene (6 bases). Germline V gene sequence: CDR1 WSHSY, CDR2 SAAADI. Trimming took off 8 bases at V and 0 bases at J, with 14 bases between the two ends. The CDR3 has 15 amino acids. CDR3 nucleotide sequence: TGCGCCAGCGGCAGGGTGGGGGCCTCTGGAAACACCATATATTTT. Its protein is CASGRVGASGNTIYF.

This clonotype was recorded at least ten times. This sequence joins TRBV18 and TRBJ2-1, with TRBD1 matching over 9 bases. This CDR3 is 19 amino acids long. Germline V lookup: CDR1 KGHSH, CDR2 LQKENI. Trimming at V came to 3 bases and at J to 4 bases, leaving 16 bases not matched to a gene. The CDR3 here is CASSPPLTAPDRGYNEQFF. The CDR3 nucleotides are TGTGCCAGCTCACCTCCCCTAACGGCTCCCGACAGGGGGTACAATGAGCAGTTCTTC.

This clonotype was observed many times. The chain joins TRBV20-1 to TRBJ1-5; D gene ambiguous. Looked up from germline, CDR1 is DFQATT and CDR2 is SNEGSKA (reference sequence). The CDR3 has 12 residues. V was clipped by 8 bases and J by 1 base, with 9 bases between them. The CDR3 loop is CSPRESNQPQHF. DNA for the CDR3: TGCAGTCCGAGGGAGAGCAATCAGCCCCAGCATTTT.

The genes are TRBV7-6 and TRBJ2-7, with 9 positions matching TRBD1. Germline values: CDR1 SGHVS, CDR2 FNYEAQ. The CDR3 is 16 residues long. The ends lost 1 base at V and 5 bases at J; junction bases unmatched: 9. The DNA of the CDR3 is TGTGCCAGCAGCTTAGAGATACAGGGGGCGAGCCACGAGCAGTACTTC. Its translation is CASSLEIQGASHEQYF.

This clonotype was seen many times. The V call is TRBV10-3, the J call TRBJ2-5, with a weak D call TRBD1 (6 bases). The CDR3 covers 15 residues. V lost 5 bases and J 5 bases, leaving 18 bases between the germline ends. The germline gives CDR1 ENHRY, CDR2 SYGVKD. The DNA of the CDR3 is TGTGCCATCAGTCCGGGACAACCCACCTGGGAGACCCAGTACTTC. Translating gives CAISPGQPTWETQYF.

This clonotype came up many times. This sequence joins TRBV3-1 and TRBJ1-1; unclear D gene. The length of the CDR3 is 15 residues. Germline CDR1 LGHDT, CDR2 YNNKEL (reference sequence). V lost 4 bases to trimming and J lost 0 bases, with 12 bases between them. The CDR3 is CASSPSDTMNTEAFF. DNA for the CDR3: TGTGCCAGCAGCCCATCCGACACCATGAACACTGAAGCTTTCTTT.

This clonotype showed up many times. CDR3 sequence (DNA): TGTGCCAGCAGCTTCGAGGGGGCGCGAACTGAAGCTTTCTTT. Protein product: CASSFEGARTEAFF. The rearrangement uses TRBV11-2 and TRBJ1-1; 7 bases match TRBD1. The J segment lost 5 bases and the V segment lost 3 bases, leaving 6 bases of the junction unmatched. Germline-derived CDR1 and CDR2 are SGHAT and FQNNGV. This CDR3 spans 14 amino acids.

V usage is TRBV10-3 and J usage is TRBJ2-7; tentative D call: TRBD1 (6 bases). Trimming shortened V by 0 bases and J by 6 bases, and 12 bases separated the two germline ends. The germline gives CDR1 ENHRY, CDR2 SYGVKD. CDR3 length: 14 residues. The CDR3 region is CAISESTQGTEQYF. CDR3 nucleotide sequence: TGTGCCATCAGTGAGTCGACTCAGGGGACCGAGCAGTACTTC.

Many counts were recorded for this clonotype. The chain carries TRBV9 and TRBJ2-1, with TRBD2 as a possible D gene (5 bases). Trimming removed 4 bases from V and 1 base from J, with 9 bases in between. The CDR3 totals 14 residues. CDR1 is SGDLS, CDR2 YYNGEE, per germline. Here the CDR3 reads CASSPGISYNEQFF. The CDR3 DNA reads TGTGCCAGCAGCCCGGGAATATCCTACAATGAGCAGTTCTTC.

This clonotype was seen at least ten times. The V gene is TRBV6-2 or TRBV6-3, the J gene TRBJ2-1; the match to TRBD2 covers 8 bases. J was trimmed by 2 bases and V by 6 bases; bases with no gene match: 0. The CDR3 length is 13 residues. In germline, CDR1 is MNHEY, CDR2 SVGEGT. CDR3 coding DNA: TGTGCCAGCAGACTAGCGGCCTACAATGAGCAGTTCTTC. Translated: CASRLAAYNEQFF.

V gene TRBV18 combines with J gene TRBJ1-1; possibly TRBD1 for D (5 bases). V lost 3 bases and J 4 bases, leaving 15 bases between the germline ends. Germline values: CDR1 KGHSH, CDR2 LQKENI. The CDR3 has 15 residues. This CDR3 is CASSPAAGPSTEAFF. The CDR3 nucleotides read TGTGCCAGCTCACCTGCTGCGGGGCCGAGCACTGAAGCTTTCTTT.

This chain connects TRBV28 to TRBJ2-3; D tentatively fits TRBD1 or TRBD2 (6 bases each). V was clipped by 7 bases and J by 0 bases, with 14 bases between them. Germline loops: CDR1 MDHEN, CDR2 SYDVKM. CDR3 length equals 15 residues. The CDR3 DNA reads TGTGCCAGCACCCGGGGGCCTCCTAGCACAGATACGCAGTATTTT. Translating gives CASTRGPPSTDTQYF.

The J gene is TRBJ2-2, the V gene TRBV6-1, with 7 bases matching TRBD1. This CDR3 contains 16 residues. Per the germline V gene, CDR1 is MNHNS and CDR2 is SASEGT. The trim removed 8 bases at V and 0 bases at J, leaving 9 bases unmatched. Here the CDR3 DNA reads TGTGCCAGCGACGCGACAGGGCTCGCGAACACCGGGGAGCTGTTTTTT. This sequence encodes CASDATGLANTGELFF.

This clonotype was seen more than once but under ten times. The chain carries TRBV6-2 or TRBV6-3 and TRBJ2-5; D is uncertain. The V gene's germline CDR1 is MNHEY and CDR2 SVGEGT. Trimming shortened V by 4 bases and J by 2 bases, and 20 bases separated the two germline ends. The CDR3 is 17 amino acids. CDR3 sequence: CASSSPTPAVWQETQYF. CDR3 DNA sequence: TGTGCCAGCAGTTCCCCGACCCCAGCAGTATGGCAAGAGACCCAGTACTTC.

V is TRBV6-2 or TRBV6-3 and J is TRBJ1-2; tentative D call: TRBD1 (5 bases). The CDR3 is 14 residues long. Germline V CDR1 and CDR2: MNHEY, SVGEGT. V lost 2 bases and J 5 bases, leaving 12 bases between the germline ends. The CDR3 coding sequence is TGTGCCAGCAGTTACGGCCAGGGAGGATATGGCTACACCTTC. Encoded protein: CASSYGQGGYGYTF.

This clonotype was found many times. The chain has TRBV6-2 or TRBV6-3 and TRBJ1-5; D unresolved. Germline V lookup: CDR1 MNHEY, CDR2 SVGEGT. CDR3 length: 14 residues. The germline V and J ends were trimmed by 7 bases and 3 bases, with 13 bases remaining between them. The CDR3 DNA reads TGTGCCAGCACCCGTGACCGGATCAATCAGCCCCAGCATTTT. Protein sequence: CASTRDRINQPQHF.

V gene TRBV28 combines with J gene TRBJ2-1; 12 bases align to TRBD2. The CDR3 totals 15 residues. Germline-derived CDR1 and CDR2 are MDHEN and SYDVKM. Unmatched junction bases numbered 3, after V lost 2 bases and J lost 7 bases. CDR3 protein: CASSLATSGRNEQFF. The CDR3 bases are TGTGCCAGCAGTTTAGCGACTAGCGGGAGAAATGAGCAGTTCTTC.

This clonotype was found many times. The genes are TRBV3-1 and TRBJ2-7; the D is unclear. The CDR3 length is 11 residues. The V end lost 6 bases, the J end lost 0 bases, and 3 bases lay between the germline ends. Germline V gene sequence: CDR1 LGHDT, CDR2 YNNKEL (reference sequence). The CDR3 nucleotides are TGTGCCAGCAGTAACTCCTACGAGCAGTACTTC. This codes for CASSNSYEQYF.